The present T cell receptor beta chain was sequenced within a study of T cells in Graves' hyperthyroidism and ophthalmopathy. Study-level points and caveats: A model of 13 V-J pairs discriminated ophthalmopathy from stable hyperthyroidism. Also found in blood were most expanded thyroid clonotypes above 0.001.

Amplification of TCR beta CDR3 regions was performed using RNA transcripts as template. A first-round RT-PCR of the TCR CDR3 used the HTBI primer set. MiXCR, applied by TCRdb to the multiplex PCR reads, yields one record per CDR3 protein. The table has 300,000 or so distinct CDR3 sequences, over 15% seen once. The CDR3 runs to 14 residues. V lost 3 bases and J lost 2, with 14 bases in between. Germline CDR1 DFQATT, CDR2 SNEGSKA (reference sequence). This clonotype occurred many times. Its cognate antigen is unknown. Sequences were obtained from blood. This TCR was sampled from a woman aged 60 to 75 with Graves' ophthalmopathy. V gene TRBV20-1 combines with J gene TRBJ2-7, with D hard to call. CDR3 in DNA: TGCAGTGCTAGCACGCTAATCCCAACCTACGAGCAGTACTTC. Its translation is CSASTLIPTYEQYF.